Listed below are T cell receptor beta chains from one sample, sequenced in a study of tumor and adjacent non-tumor tissue in lung cancer. TCRdb passed the multiplex PCR reads through MiXCR, listing each CDR3 protein once. Altogether some 80,000 distinct CDR3 sequences are present, 55% to 80% being singletons, with the ten largest covering about 9.2%. The sequenced sample was lung tumor tissue. These receptors were taken from a woman aged 40 to 50 with non-small cell lung cancer. The CDR3 runs from the conserved cysteine through the conserved F or W. A D gene is named only where the DNA matches it firmly. Some rows mark clone size as missing; the rest say once, few, many or name a class of expanded clone.

>many|TRBD2|TRBJ2-1|TRBV5-6
TGTGCCAGCAGCTTCAAGTCTCTAGCGGGGGGTAATGAGCAGTTCTTC
CASSFKSLAGGNEQFF
>NA|NA|TRBJ2-1|TRBV29-1
TGCAGCGTTGGGGGTGACTCCCACTACGATGAGCAGTTCTTC
CSVGGDSHYDEQFF
>NA|TRBD2|TRBJ2-1|TRBV20-1
TGCAGTGCTAGAGGTCGGGAGGGGCTGTATAATGAGCAGTTCTTC
CSARGREGLYNEQFF
>NA|NA|TRBJ2-1|TRBV5-1
TGCGCCAGCAGCTTGGTGGAGGGCCGCTACAATGAGCAGTCCTTC
CASSLVEGRYNEQSF
>NA|TRBD1|TRBJ2-7|TRBV5-6
TGTGCAAGAGCGGTACAGGGGTTCTCCTACGAACGGTACTTC
CARAVQGFSYERYF
>many|NA|TRBJ2-3|TRBV10-2
TGCGCCAGCAGTGTCGGGAAAGATACGCAGTATTTT
CASSVGKDTQYF
>many|TRBD2|TRBJ2-3|TRBV2
TGTGCCAGCAGGGTACTAGCGGGAAGGACAGATACGCAGTATTTT
CASRVLAGRTDTQYF
>NA|TRBD1|TRBJ2-5|TRBV11-2
TGTGCCAGCAGCTCGACAGGGACAGGAGGCGGGACCCAGTACTTC
CASSSTGTGGGTQYF
>NA|NA|TRBJ1-1|TRBV11-1
TGTGCCAACAGCTCGAGCACTGAAGCTTTCTTT
CANSSSTEAFF
>NA|NA|TRBJ2-7|TRBV11-2
TGTGACAGCAGAAAAAGCTACGAGCAATATTTC
CDSRKSYEQYF
>NA|NA|TRBJ2-7|TRBV12-3/TRBV12-4
TGTGCCAACGGTTTTGGGGATCTCTACGAGCAGTACTTC
CANGFGDLYEQYF
>many|NA|TRBJ1-1|TRBV29-1
TGCAGCGTTGACCGGGGGTCTCGTGAAGCTTTCTTT
CSVDRGSREAFF
>NA|NA|TRBJ1-5|TRBV12-3/TRBV12-4
TGTACCAGCAGTCTGATACAGGACTTCGGGCAGCCCCAACATTTT
CTSSLIQDFGQPQHF
>NA|NA|TRBJ2-3|TRBV11-2
TGTGCTAGCAGCACTAGCACTGTCACAGATACGCACTATTTT
CASSTSTVTDTHYF
>NA|NA|TRBJ2-2|TRBV20-1
TGCAGTGCTGAGTCCAGAGACGTGAACACCGGGGAGCTGTTTTTT
CSAESRDVNTGELFF
>NA|NA|TRBJ2-7|TRBV5-6
TGTGCCAGCAGCTTATTCAGGGGCGTGGAGTCCAACGAGCAGTACTTC
CASSLFRGVESNEQYF
>NA|NA|TRBJ2-1|TRBV12-3/TRBV12-4
TGTGCCAGCAGAGGTACTGGCGGTTACAATGAGCAGCTATTC
CASRGTGGYNEQLF
>NA|NA|TRBJ2-7|TRBV11-1
TGTGCAAGCAGCTTATGGGTGGTAGATTACGATGAGCAGTACTTC
CASSLWVVDYDEQYF